The 19 T cell receptor beta chains below all came from one sample that was sequenced in a study of T cell responses to AZD1222 COVID-19 vaccine. The table came from immunoSEQ multiplex PCR; TCRdb's copy has only in-frame clones and leaves some out. The sample has about 140,000 clones, about nine tenths seen once. Sequences were derived from peripheral blood, sampled 28 days after the second AZD1222 dose. These receptors were collected from an adult who received the AZD1222 COVID-19 vaccine.

This chain connects TRBV12-5 to TRBJ2-1, with 8 bases matching TRBD1. Per the germline V gene, CDR1 is LGHNT and CDR2 is FRNRAP. The CDR3 length is 14 residues. J lost 14 bases, V lost 2 bases, and 11 bases had no gene match. The CDR3 sequence is CASGLSPGQEVKFF. CDR3 DNA: TGTGCTAGTGGTTTGTCGCCGGGACAGGAAGTTAAGTTCTTC.

The chain joins TRBV27 to TRBJ2-7; 11 bases line up with TRBD1. The J segment lost 6 bases and the V segment lost 5 bases, leaving 15 bases of the junction unmatched. CDR3 length equals 17 residues. Germline V CDR1 and CDR2: MNHEY, SMNVEV (reference sequence). CDR3 sequence (DNA): TGTGCCAGCAGTCAACGGTGGGCGGGACAGGGGGTGCGCGAGCAGTACTTC. Translating gives CASSQRWAGQGVREQYF.

This clone was found once. V is TRBV5-4 and J is TRBJ2-2, with 9 bases that match TRBD2. This CDR3 is built from 16 residues. V lost 3 bases to trimming and J lost 6 bases; unmatched junction nucleotides: 9. CDR1 is SGHNT, CDR2 YYREEE, per germline (reference sequence). CDR3 sequence (DNA): TGTGCCAGCAGCTCCGGACTAGCGATAGGGGCCGGGGAGCTGTTTTTT. It yields the protein CASSSGLAIGAGELFF.

This chain connects TRBV5-6 to TRBJ2-1, with TRBD1 as a possible D gene (5 bases). V was cut by 0 bases and J by 0 bases, with 13 bases left in between. This CDR3 spans 17 amino acids. Looked up from germline, CDR1 is SGHDT and CDR2 is YYEEEE. CDR3 region: CASSLDRSSSSYNEQFF. The CDR3 bases are TGTGCCAGCAGCTTGGACAGGAGTTCCAGCTCCTACAATGAGCAGTTCTTC.

The rearrangement joins TRBV6-6 to TRBJ2-5; TRBD1 matches 7 bases. Trimming took 2 bases from V and 1 from J; bases not matched to a gene: 4. This CDR3 contains 15 residues. CDR1 is MNHNY, CDR2 SVGAGI, per germline (reference sequence). CDR3 region: CASSYPSGGQETQYF. The CDR3 DNA reads as TGTGCCAGCAGTTACCCATCAGGGGGCCAAGAGACCCAGTACTTC.

The V gene is TRBV18, the J gene TRBJ1-5, with 9 bases fitting TRBD1. From germline, CDR1 is KGHSH and CDR2 LQKENI. CDR3 length: 18 residues. V dropped 3 bases and J dropped 2; count of bases not matched to a gene: 11. The CDR3 region is CASSPVMRDRVGNQPQHF. The CDR3 DNA follows: TGTGCCAGCTCACCCGTTATGCGGGACAGGGTGGGCAATCAGCCCCAGCATTTT.

This chain joins TRBV7-3 and TRBJ2-5; 14 positions match TRBD2. V gave up 5 bases and J gave up 9 bases; unmatched junction bases: 8. Germline V lookup: CDR1 SGHTA, CDR2 FQGTGA. The CDR3 is 15 residues long. The CDR3 loop is CASSPGTSGSSSQYF. The CDR3 DNA reads as TGTGCCAGCAGCCCCGGGACTAGCGGGAGTTCGTCCCAGTACTTC.

The chain combines TRBV2 with TRBJ2-7; tentatively, D is TRBD1 (6 bases). Trimming cost V 2 bases and J 4 bases, with 9 bases left between them. The CDR3 is made up of 13 amino acids. Germline CDR1 is SNHLY and CDR2 is FYNNEI. The CDR3 region has the DNA TGTGCCAGCAGTGAAACGACAGGATACGAGCAGTACTTC. Protein: CASSETTGYEQYF.

The gene calls are TRBV25-1 and TRBJ1-2, with D uncertain. CDR1 and CDR2 (germline): MGHDK, SYGVNS. The V end was cut by 4 bases, the J end by 8 bases, with 11 bases between. This CDR3 is 12 amino acids long. CDR3 DNA sequence: TGTGCCAGCAGTGGCTCCCGCGAGGGCTACACCTTC. Amino acids: CASSGSREGYTF.

CDR3 amino acids: CATQGVYTEAFF. DNA of the CDR3: TGCGCGACACAGGGGGTTTACACTGAAGCTTTCTTT. V is TRBV29-1 and J is TRBJ1-1; the match to TRBD1 covers 8 bases. The CDR3 consists of 12 residues. Per the germline V gene, CDR1 is SQVTM and CDR2 is ANQGSEA.

The chain employs TRBV5-4 and TRBJ2-7; 8 bases are a match to TRBD2. V dropped 0 bases and J dropped 1; count of bases not matched to a gene: 6. CDR1 SGHNT and CDR2 YYREEE come from the germline V gene (reference sequence). The length of the CDR3 is 16 residues. CDR3 protein: CASSLGASGSSYEQYF. CDR3 coding DNA: TGTGCCAGCAGCTTGGGCGCGAGCGGGAGTTCCTACGAGCAGTACTTC.

This clone was picked up a small number of times. The gene calls are TRBV30 and TRBJ1-1, with a weak D call TRBD1 (5 bases). The CDR3 runs to 14 residues. In germline, CDR1 is GTSNPN, CDR2 SVGIG (reference sequence). Trimming took off 2 bases at V and 6 bases at J, with 16 bases between the two ends. The CDR3 is CAWSQPGRDPEAFF. For the CDR3, the DNA is TGTGCCTGGAGTCAACCGGGCAGGGACCCTGAAGCTTTCTTT.

In its sample, this clone was seen once. The chain couples TRBV7-9 to TRBJ1-5, with 7 bases that match TRBD1. J lost 7 bases, V lost 3 bases, and 3 bases had no gene match. Germline CDR1 SEHNR, CDR2 FQNEAQ (reference sequence). The length of the CDR3 is 13 residues. The CDR3 region is CASSFTGDQPQHF. In nucleotides, the CDR3 is TGTGCCAGCAGCTTTACAGGGGACCAGCCCCAGCATTTT. Full variable domain (outside the CDR3, taken from reference TRBV7-9 and TRBJ1-5): DTGVSQNPRHKITKRGQNVTFRCDPISEHNRLYWYRQTLGQGPEFLTYFQNEAQLEKSRLLSDRFSAERPKGSFSTLEIQRTEQGDSAMYLCASSFTGDQPQHFGDGTRLSIL.

The chain has TRBV10-1 and TRBJ1-6; D is unclear. CDR3 length: 13 residues. V was trimmed by 1 base and J by 8 bases, leaving 6 bases between them. Germline V gene data show CDR1 as WNHNN and CDR2 as SYGVQD (reference sequence). The CDR3 reads CASSELGDSPLHF. The CDR3 bases are TGCGCCAGCAGTGAGTTGGGAGATTCACCCCTCCACTTT.

The J gene is TRBJ2-3, the V gene TRBV24-1, with a weak D call TRBD2 (5 bases). Trimming stripped 3 bases from V and 0 bases from J, with 12 bases between. The germline CDR1 and CDR2 sequences are KGHDR and SFDVKD. This CDR3 has 16 amino acids. In DNA form, the CDR3 reads TGTGCCACCAGTGATCCGGGAACTTCTAGCACAGATACGCAGTATTTT. Its translation: CATSDPGTSSTDTQYF.

This clone was seen only a few times. This sequence joins TRBV25-1 and TRBJ1-2; 7 bases map to TRBD1. CDR3 length: 18 residues. The germline gives CDR1 MGHDK, CDR2 SYGVNS. With V trimmed by 0 bases and J by 0 bases, 10 bases remained unmatched. CDR3 loop: CASSEYGGRGGANYGYTF. Here the CDR3 DNA reads TGTGCCAGCAGTGAATATGGCGGCAGGGGGGGAGCTAACTATGGCTACACCTTC.

The chain is built from TRBV5-1 and TRBJ2-2; no reliable D call. Germline values: CDR1 SGHRS, CDR2 YFSETQ. The CDR3 sequence is 15 residues long. The germline V and J ends were trimmed by 3 bases and 2 bases, with 11 bases remaining between them. The CDR3 sequence is CASSSNSRNTGELFF. CDR3 DNA: TGCGCCAGCAGCTCTAACTCTAGAAACACCGGGGAGCTGTTTTTT.

This clone was recorded only once. The chain has TRBV19 and TRBJ1-1, with D unclear. Trimming removed 6 bases at V and 1 base at J, with 12 bases between. Germline V lookup: CDR1 LNHDA, CDR2 SQIVND (reference sequence). This CDR3 region has 14 residues. The CDR3 region has the DNA TGTGCCAGTAGGCCATCGCGGGGGAACACTGAAGCTTTCTTT. Amino acids: CASRPSRGNTEAFF.

The chain joins TRBV28 to TRBJ1-2; the D gene is possibly TRBD1 (6 bases). Between the trimmed V and J ends, which lost 2 bases and 4 bases, there was a span of 14 bases. This CDR3 has 15 amino acids. Germline V gene sequence: CDR1 MDHEN, CDR2 SYDVKM. CDR3 nucleotides: TGTGCCAGCAGTTTACCACAGGGTTACGGCTATGGCTACACCTTC. Protein: CASSLPQGYGYGYTF.